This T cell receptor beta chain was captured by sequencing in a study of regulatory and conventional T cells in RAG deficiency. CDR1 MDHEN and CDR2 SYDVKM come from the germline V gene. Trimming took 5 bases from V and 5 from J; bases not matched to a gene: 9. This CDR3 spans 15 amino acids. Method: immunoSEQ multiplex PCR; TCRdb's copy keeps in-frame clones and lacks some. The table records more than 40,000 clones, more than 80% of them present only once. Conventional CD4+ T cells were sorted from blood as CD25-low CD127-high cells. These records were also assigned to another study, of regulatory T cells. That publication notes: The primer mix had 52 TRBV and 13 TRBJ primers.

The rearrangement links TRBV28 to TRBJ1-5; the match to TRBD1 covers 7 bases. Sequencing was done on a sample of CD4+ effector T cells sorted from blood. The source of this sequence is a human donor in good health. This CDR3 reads CASSGPRDSDQPQHF. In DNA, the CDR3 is TGTGCCAGCAGTGGGCCAAGGGACAGCGATCAGCCCCAGCATTTT.